Shown below are 20 T cell receptor beta chains from a single sample sequenced in a study of blood T cell repertoires in COVID-19. Sequencing was performed with immunoSEQ multiplex PCR; in TCRdb, only in-frame clones are kept and a portion is missing. The repertoire holds a few hundred thousand clones, approximately 84% seen once, with over 14% in the top ten. The sequenced sample was PBMCs or T cells enriched from blood (not recorded which). Receptors were obtained from a man aged 40-55 years who had recovered from COVID-19.

The chain employs TRBV7-3 and TRBJ2-2, with D uncertain. This CDR3 has 14 amino acids. Germline lookup yields CDR1 SGHTA and CDR2 FQGTGA. The V end was cut by 0 bases, the J end by 4 bases, with 6 bases between. DNA for the CDR3: TGTGCCAGCAGCTTAACAGCGCTCACCGGGGAGCTGTTTTTT. This encodes CASSLTALTGELFF.

The rearrangement uses TRBV4-1 and TRBJ2-5, with D perhaps TRBD2 (6 bases). The CDR3 is 16 amino acids. Looked up from germline, CDR1 is MGHRA and CDR2 is YSYEKL. V lost 0 bases and J 4 bases, leaving 15 bases between the germline ends. The CDR3 is CASSQDVFTSSETQYF. CDR3 DNA: TGCGCCAGCAGCCAAGATGTTTTCACTAGCTCAGAGACCCAGTACTTC.

This chain uses TRBV7-9 with TRBJ1-5, with 8 bases lining up with TRBD1. The CDR3 is 15 residues long. Germline values: CDR1 SEHNR, CDR2 FQNEAQ (reference sequence). The trim removed 3 bases at V and 9 bases at J, leaving 10 bases unmatched. As DNA, the CDR3 is TGTGCCAGCAGCTTCGGGACAGGCGGTTCGTGGCCCCAGCATTTT. Residues: CASSFGTGGSWPQHF.

The chain carries TRBV28 and TRBJ1-4, with 10 bases aligning to TRBD1. J was trimmed by 10 bases and V by 5 bases; bases with no gene match: 13. The CDR3 is 16 amino acids. Looked up from germline, CDR1 is MDHEN and CDR2 is SYDVKM. Here the CDR3 DNA reads TGTGCCAGCAGTCCCCCGGGACAGGGGTCGGTGGGAAAACTGTTTTTT. It encodes CASSPPGQGSVGKLFF.

This clone appeared a few times. The gene calls are TRBV29-1 and TRBJ2-2; possible D gene TRBD2, 6 bases. Looked up from germline, CDR1 is SQVTM and CDR2 is ANQGSEA. V was clipped by 0 bases and J by 1 base, with 9 bases between them. The CDR3 is 15 amino acids. The CDR3 DNA sequence: TGCAGCGTTGAAGATGGGCGGGGGAACACCGGGGAGCTGTTTTTT. Protein sequence: CSVEDGRGNTGELFF.

This sequence joins TRBV30 and TRBJ2-7; maybe TRBD1 (6 bases). The CDR3 spans 17 residues. CDR1 and CDR2 from the germline V gene are GTSNPN and SVGIG (reference sequence). The V gene lost 0 bases and the J gene lost 2 bases, with 20 bases spanning the gap. CDR3 nucleotides: TGTGCCTGGAGTGTAGTCAAGGGTAGGCAGGGGACCTACGAGCAGTACTTC. It encodes CAWSVVKGRQGTYEQYF.

This clone was recorded a few times. The chain employs TRBV25-1 and TRBJ1-2, with no clear D. The CDR3 runs to 12 residues. Trimming left V 11 bases short and J 3 bases short, with 13 bases between. The germline V gene has CDR1 MGHDK and CDR2 SYGVNS. CDR3 loop: CAARHGYYGYTF. CDR3 DNA: TGTGCCGCAAGACACGGATACTATGGCTACACCTTC.

The chain joins TRBV4-1 to TRBJ2-1, with 12 bases aligning to TRBD2. This CDR3 is 16 amino acids long. CDR1 is MGHRA, CDR2 YSYEKL, per germline. Losses at the gene ends were 4 bases for V and 8 bases for J; bases not matched to a gene: 9. This CDR3 reads CASSPTTSGSVYEQFF. Here the CDR3 DNA reads TGCGCCAGCAGCCCTACGACTAGCGGGAGTGTATATGAGCAGTTCTTC.

V is TRBV4-1 and J is TRBJ1-3, with D perhaps matching TRBD1 (5 bases). Trimming shortened V by 3 bases and J by 0 bases, and 12 bases separated the two germline ends. In germline, CDR1 is MGHRA, CDR2 YSYEKL. The CDR3 has 16 residues. For the CDR3, the DNA is TGCGCCAGCAGCCATAACACAGGAAGCTCTGGAAACACCATATATTTT. Its translation: CASSHNTGSSGNTIYF.

The gene calls are TRBV29-1 and TRBJ1-3; perhaps TRBD1 as D (6 bases). Per germline, CDR1 SQVTM and CDR2 ANQGSEA. The CDR3 runs to 13 residues. V was pared by 8 bases and J by 0 bases, with 11 bases between. The CDR3 bases are TGCAGCATAAGGACAGCCTCTGGAAACACCATATATTTT. Translation: CSIRTASGNTIYF. The whole variable domain, filled in from reference TRBV29-1 and TRBJ1-3, reads SAVISQKPSRDICQRGTSLTIQCQVDSQVTMMFWYRQQPGQSLTLIATANQGSEATYESGFVIDKFPISRPNLTFSTLTVSNMSPEDSSIYLCSIRTASGNTIYFGEGSWLTVV.

This sequence joins TRBV3-1 (or the pseudogene TRBV3-2) and TRBJ1-1, with a weak D call TRBD1 (5 bases). CDR1 and CDR2 from the germline V gene are LGHDT and YNNKEL (reference sequence). This CDR3 comprises 15 residues. V shed 1 base and J shed 1 base, with 10 bases lying between them. The chain's CDR3 is CASSQAGVGNTEAFF. CDR3 nucleotide sequence: TGTGCCAGCAGCCAAGCGGGGGTGGGGAACACTGAAGCTTTCTTT.

The chain is built from TRBV11-3 and TRBJ2-1; D is ambiguous. The CDR3 extends over 14 amino acids. V was cut by 5 bases and J by 6 bases, with 14 bases left in between. CDR1 and CDR2 from the germline V gene are SGHNT and YENEEA. The chain's CDR3 is CASSAISSGNEQFF. CDR3 bases: TGTGCCAGCAGCGCTATTTCGTCGGGCAATGAGCAGTTCTTC.

The chain joins TRBV30 to TRBJ2-1; 10 nucleotides agree with TRBD2. The germline V gene encodes CDR1 GTSNPN and CDR2 SVGIG (reference sequence). This CDR3 is built from 16 residues. Germline trimming cut 1 base from V and 3 bases from J; bases unmatched to any gene: 6. The CDR3 here is CAWSAIAGGYYNEQFF. Here the CDR3 DNA reads TGTGCCTGGAGTGCTATAGCGGGGGGTTACTACAATGAGCAGTTCTTC.

The V call is TRBV7-8, the J call TRBJ1-5; D may be TRBD1 (5 bases). This CDR3 comprises 15 residues. Trimming removed 1 base from V and 1 base from J, with 8 bases in between. Germline CDR1 is SGHVS and CDR2 is FQNEAQ. The CDR3 protein is CASSLGQGSNQPQHF. The CDR3 DNA sequence: TGTGCCAGCAGCTTAGGGCAGGGAAGCAATCAGCCCCAGCATTTT. Looking up the rest from reference TRBV7-8 and TRBJ1-5 gives the full variable domain: GAGVSQSPRYKVAKRGQDVALRCDPISGHVSLFWYQQALGQGPEFLTYFQNEAQLDKSGLPSDRFFAERPEGSVSTLKIQRTQQEDSAVYLCASSLGQGSNQPQHFGDGTRLSIL.

This clone was observed a single time. The rearrangement uses TRBV18 and TRBJ1-1; D call uncertain. The CDR3 contains 15 residues. The ends were cut back, 2 bases at V and 2 bases at J, with 12 bases in the middle. Germline CDR1 reads KGHSH; CDR2 reads LQKENI. Written as DNA, the CDR3 is TGTGCCAGCTCACCATATAACGGTACTAACACTGAAGCTTTCTTT. It encodes CASSPYNGTNTEAFF.

V is TRBV7-9 and J is TRBJ2-7; TRBD1 matches at 7 bases. This CDR3 is 15 amino acids long. CDR1 is SEHNR and CDR2 is FQNEAQ in the germline V gene (reference sequence). The V segment lost 1 base and the J segment 3 bases; nucleotides outside the gene matches: 6. In DNA, the CDR3 is TGTGCCAGCAGCTTAGAAGGGGACAGAGGCTACGAGCAGTACTTC. This sequence encodes CASSLEGDRGYEQYF.

The chain recombines TRBV28 with TRBJ2-1; TRBD2 aligns across 9 bases. With 3 bases clipped from V and 0 bases from J, the junction kept 12 bases outside the gene matches. Germline V lookup: CDR1 MDHEN, CDR2 SYDVKM. CDR3 size: 19 residues. This chain's CDR3 is CASSLVVAGDKSSYNEQFF. The CDR3 region has the DNA TGTGCCAGCAGTTTGGTGGTAGCGGGGGACAAAAGCTCCTACAATGAGCAGTTCTTC. The variable domain in full, with the rest retrieved from reference TRBV28 and TRBJ2-1, is DVKVTQSSRYLVKRTGEKVFLECVQDMDHENMFWYRQDPGLGLRLIYFSYDVKMKEKGDIPEGYSVSREKKERFSLILESASTNQTSMYLCASSLVVAGDKSSYNEQFFGPGTRLTVL.

The DNA for the CDR3 is TGTGCCAGCAGTTCCCGACAGTTTCTCTATGGCTACACCTTC. Its translation is CASSSRQFLYGYTF. The V and J genes are TRBV27 and TRBJ1-2; the D gene is possibly TRBD1 (5 bases). The V end lost 4 bases, the J end lost 4 bases, and 13 bases lay between the germline ends. The CDR3 has 14 amino acids. The V gene's germline CDR1 is MNHEY and CDR2 SMNVEV (reference sequence).

The chain combines TRBV28 with TRBJ1-1; a weak D match, TRBD1 (5 bases). Trimming stripped 10 bases from V and 0 bases from J, with 12 bases between. The CDR3 sequence is 13 residues long. Germline V gene data show CDR1 as MDHEN and CDR2 as SYDVKM. The CDR3 sequence: CAISGTMNTEAFF. CDR3 DNA: TGTGCCATTTCAGGGACTATGAACACTGAAGCTTTCTTT.

V and J are TRBV5-3 and TRBJ2-3; 16 nucleotides line up with TRBD2. TRBV5-3 is noted as an ORF with a role that remains uncertain. This CDR3 spans 19 amino acids. J lost 6 bases, V lost 4 bases, and 14 bases had no gene match. CDR3 loop: CARSPPGTSGGAGPDTQYF. The CDR3 DNA reads TGTGCCAGAAGCCCGCCCGGGACTAGCGGGGGGGCCGGCCCTGATACGCAGTATTTT.